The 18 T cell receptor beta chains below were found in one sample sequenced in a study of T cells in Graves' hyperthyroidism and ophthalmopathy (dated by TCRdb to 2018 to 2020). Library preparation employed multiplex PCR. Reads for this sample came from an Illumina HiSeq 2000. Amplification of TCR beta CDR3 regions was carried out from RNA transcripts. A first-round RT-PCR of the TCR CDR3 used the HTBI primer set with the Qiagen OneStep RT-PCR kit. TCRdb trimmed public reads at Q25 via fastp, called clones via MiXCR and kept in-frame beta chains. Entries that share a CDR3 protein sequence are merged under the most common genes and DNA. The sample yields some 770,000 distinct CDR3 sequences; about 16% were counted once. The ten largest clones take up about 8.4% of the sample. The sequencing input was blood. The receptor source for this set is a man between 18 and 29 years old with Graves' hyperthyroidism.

In DNA form, the CDR3 reads TGCAGTGCTGGTACCGGGACAGGGAATCAGCCCCAGCATTTT. Amino acid sequence: CSAGTGTGNQPQHF. This chain joins TRBV20-1 and TRBJ1-5; 9 nucleotides line up with TRBD1. Looked up from germline, CDR1 is DFQATT and CDR2 is SNEGSKA (reference sequence). The CDR3 spans 14 residues. V trimming: 5 bases; J trimming: 4 bases; junction bases outside the gene matches: 6.

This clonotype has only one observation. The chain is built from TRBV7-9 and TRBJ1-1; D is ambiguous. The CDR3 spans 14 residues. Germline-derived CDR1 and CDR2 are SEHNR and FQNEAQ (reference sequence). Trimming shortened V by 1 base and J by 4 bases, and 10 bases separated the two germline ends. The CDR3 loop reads CASSLVGGSTEAFF. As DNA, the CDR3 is TGTGCCAGCAGCTTAGTAGGAGGGAGCACTGAAGCTTTCTTT.

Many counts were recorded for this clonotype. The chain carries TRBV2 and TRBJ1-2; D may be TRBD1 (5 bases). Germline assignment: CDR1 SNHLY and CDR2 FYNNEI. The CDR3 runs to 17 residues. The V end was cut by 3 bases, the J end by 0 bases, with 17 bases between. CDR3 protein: CASSDQGAISSNYGYTF. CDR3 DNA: TGTGCCAGCAGTGACCAGGGAGCCATATCTTCTAACTATGGCTACACCTTC.

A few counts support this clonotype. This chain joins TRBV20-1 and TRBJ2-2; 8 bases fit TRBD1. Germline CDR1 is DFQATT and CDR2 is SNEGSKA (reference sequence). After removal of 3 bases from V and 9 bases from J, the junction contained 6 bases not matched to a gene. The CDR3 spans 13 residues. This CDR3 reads CSARTGVGRELFF. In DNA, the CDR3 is TGCAGTGCTAGGACAGGGGTAGGCCGGGAGCTGTTTTTT.

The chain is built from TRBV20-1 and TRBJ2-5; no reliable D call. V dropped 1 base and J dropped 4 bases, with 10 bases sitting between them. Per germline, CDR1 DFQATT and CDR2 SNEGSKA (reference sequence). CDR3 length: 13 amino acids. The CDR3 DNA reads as TGCAGTGCTAGAGCGCGTAACGGAGAGACCCAGTACTTC. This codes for CSARARNGETQYF.

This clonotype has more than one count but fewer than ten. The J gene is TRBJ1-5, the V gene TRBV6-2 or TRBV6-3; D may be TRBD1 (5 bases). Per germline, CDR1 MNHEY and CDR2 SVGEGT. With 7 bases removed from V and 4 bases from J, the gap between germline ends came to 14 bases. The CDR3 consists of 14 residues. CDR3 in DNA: TGTGCCAGCAAGGGGCCCGGGGTTAATCAGCCCCAGCATTTT. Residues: CASKGPGVNQPQHF.

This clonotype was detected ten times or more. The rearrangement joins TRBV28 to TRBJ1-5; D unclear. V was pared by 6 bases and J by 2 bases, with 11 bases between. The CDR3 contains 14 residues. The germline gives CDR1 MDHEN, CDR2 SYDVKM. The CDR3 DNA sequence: TGTGCCAGCAGCTCCGTGGGCGGCAATCAGCCCCAGCATTTT. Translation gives CASSSVGGNQPQHF.

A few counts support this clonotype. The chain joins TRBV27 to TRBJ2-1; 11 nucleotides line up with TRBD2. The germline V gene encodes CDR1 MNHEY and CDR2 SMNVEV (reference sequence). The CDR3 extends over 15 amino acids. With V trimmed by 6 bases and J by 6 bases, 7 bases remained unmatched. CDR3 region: CASSLIGTSGNEQFF. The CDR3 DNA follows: TGTGCCAGCAGCTTAATCGGGACTAGCGGCAATGAGCAGTTCTTC.

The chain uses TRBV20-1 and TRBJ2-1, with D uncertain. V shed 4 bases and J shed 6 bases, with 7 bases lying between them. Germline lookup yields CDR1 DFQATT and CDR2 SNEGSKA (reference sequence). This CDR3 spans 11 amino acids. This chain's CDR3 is CSATPSNEQFF. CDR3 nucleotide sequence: TGCAGTGCTACCCCAAGCAATGAGCAGTTCTTC.

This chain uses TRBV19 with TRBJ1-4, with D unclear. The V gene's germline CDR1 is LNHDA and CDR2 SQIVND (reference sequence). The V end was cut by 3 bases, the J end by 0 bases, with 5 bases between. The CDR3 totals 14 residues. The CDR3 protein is CASSILATNEKLFF. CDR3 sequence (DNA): TGTGCCAGTAGTATTCTGGCAACTAATGAAAAACTGTTTTTT. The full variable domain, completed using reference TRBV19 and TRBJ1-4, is DGGITQSPKYLFRKEGQNVTLSCEQNLNHDAMYWYRQDPGQGLRLIYYSQIVNDFQKGDIAEGYSVSREKKESFPLTVTSAQKNPTAFYLCASSILATNEKLFFGSGTQLSVL.

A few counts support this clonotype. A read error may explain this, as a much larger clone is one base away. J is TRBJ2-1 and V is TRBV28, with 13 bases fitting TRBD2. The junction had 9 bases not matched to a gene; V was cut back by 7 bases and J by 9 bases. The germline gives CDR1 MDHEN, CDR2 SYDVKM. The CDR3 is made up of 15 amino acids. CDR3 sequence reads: CASTLLAGGPSEQFF. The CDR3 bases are TGTGCCAGCACCCTACTAGCGGGAGGGCCGAGTGAGCAGTTCTTC.

CDR3 sequence: CASTWDQAEAFF. The CDR3 coding sequence is TGTGCCAGCACCTGGGACCAGGCTGAAGCTTTCTTT. The genes are TRBV6-1 and TRBJ1-1; tentative D call: TRBD1 (5 bases). The CDR3 totals 12 residues. Trimming took 7 bases from V and 6 from J, leaving 12 bases between them. CDR1 and CDR2 (germline): MNHNS, SASEGT.

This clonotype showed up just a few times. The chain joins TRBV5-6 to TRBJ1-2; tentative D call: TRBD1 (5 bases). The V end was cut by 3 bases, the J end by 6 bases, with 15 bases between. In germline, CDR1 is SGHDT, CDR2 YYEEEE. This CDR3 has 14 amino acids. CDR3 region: CASSYPGGQNGYTF. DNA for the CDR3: TGTGCCAGCAGCTACCCTGGGGGTCAGAATGGCTACACCTTC.

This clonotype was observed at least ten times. The CDR3 coding sequence is TGTGCCAGCAGTTTAAGGGGGGCGAACTACGAGCAGTACTTC. It yields the protein CASSLRGANYEQYF. The chain carries TRBV28 and TRBJ2-7, with D possibly called TRBD1 or TRBD2 (6 bases each). Germline V gene sequence: CDR1 MDHEN, CDR2 SYDVKM. The CDR3 covers 14 residues. Trimming stripped 2 bases from V and 3 bases from J, with 11 bases between.

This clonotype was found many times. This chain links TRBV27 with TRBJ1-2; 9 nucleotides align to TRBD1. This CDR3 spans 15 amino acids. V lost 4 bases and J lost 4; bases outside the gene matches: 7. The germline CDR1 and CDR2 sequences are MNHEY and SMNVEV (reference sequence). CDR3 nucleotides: TGTGCCAGCAGTTGGGAACCGGGACAGGGCTATGGCTACACCTTC. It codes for CASSWEPGQGYGYTF.

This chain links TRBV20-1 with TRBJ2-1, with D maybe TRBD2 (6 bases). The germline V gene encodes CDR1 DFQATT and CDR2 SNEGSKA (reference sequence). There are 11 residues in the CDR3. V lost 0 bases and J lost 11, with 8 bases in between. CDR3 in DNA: TGCAGTGCTAGAGATGGGGGGAAGCAGTTCTTC. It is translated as CSARDGGKQFF.

The CDR3 loop is CSVPGAFGEQYF. The CDR3 region has the DNA TGCAGCGTGCCGGGGGCGTTCGGTGAGCAGTACTTC. J is TRBJ2-7 and V is TRBV29-1; D may match TRBD1 or TRBD2 (6 bases each). This CDR3 has 12 residues. The germline V and J ends were trimmed by 6 bases and 7 bases, with 16 bases remaining between them. Germline CDR1 and CDR2: SQVTM and ANQGSEA.

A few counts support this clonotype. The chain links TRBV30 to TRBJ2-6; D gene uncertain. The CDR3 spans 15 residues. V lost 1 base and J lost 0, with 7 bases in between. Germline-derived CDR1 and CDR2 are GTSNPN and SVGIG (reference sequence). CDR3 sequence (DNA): TGTGCCTGGAGTGCGGGTGCCTCTGGGGCCAACGTCCTGACTTTC. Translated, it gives CAWSAGASGANVLTF.